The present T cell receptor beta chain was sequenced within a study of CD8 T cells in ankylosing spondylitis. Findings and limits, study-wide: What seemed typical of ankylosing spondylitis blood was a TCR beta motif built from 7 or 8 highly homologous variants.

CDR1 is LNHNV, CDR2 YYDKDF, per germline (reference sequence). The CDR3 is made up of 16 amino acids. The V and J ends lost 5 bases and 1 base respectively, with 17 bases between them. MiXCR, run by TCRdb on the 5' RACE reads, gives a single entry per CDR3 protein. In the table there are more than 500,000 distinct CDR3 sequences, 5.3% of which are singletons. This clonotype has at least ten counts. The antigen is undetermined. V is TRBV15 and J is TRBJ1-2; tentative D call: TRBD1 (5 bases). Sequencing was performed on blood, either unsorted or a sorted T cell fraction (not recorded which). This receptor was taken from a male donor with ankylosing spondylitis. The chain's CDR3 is CATSPGLGRVNYGYTF. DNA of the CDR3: TGTGCCACCAGCCCGGGCCTAGGCAGGGTTAACTATGGCTACACCTTC.